This T cell receptor beta chain was obtained from a study of blood T cell repertoires in COVID-19. This CDR3 is 13 amino acids long. V shed 0 bases and J shed 6 bases, with 5 bases lying between them. Germline V gene lookup returns CDR1 PRHDT and CDR2 FYEKMQ (reference sequence). The assay was immunoSEQ multiplex PCR, and TCRdb's table has in-frame clones only and misses some. The sample lists approximately 94,000 clones, around 88% occurring once. This clone was counted a single time. The chain uses TRBV13 and TRBJ1-4; D may be TRBD1 (5 bases). This TCR came from an older woman with acute or convalescent COVID-19. The sample comprised peripheral blood. This CDR3 reads CASSLGRDEKLFF. The CDR3 DNA reads TGTGCCAGCAGCTTAGGCAGGGATGAAAAACTGTTTTTT.